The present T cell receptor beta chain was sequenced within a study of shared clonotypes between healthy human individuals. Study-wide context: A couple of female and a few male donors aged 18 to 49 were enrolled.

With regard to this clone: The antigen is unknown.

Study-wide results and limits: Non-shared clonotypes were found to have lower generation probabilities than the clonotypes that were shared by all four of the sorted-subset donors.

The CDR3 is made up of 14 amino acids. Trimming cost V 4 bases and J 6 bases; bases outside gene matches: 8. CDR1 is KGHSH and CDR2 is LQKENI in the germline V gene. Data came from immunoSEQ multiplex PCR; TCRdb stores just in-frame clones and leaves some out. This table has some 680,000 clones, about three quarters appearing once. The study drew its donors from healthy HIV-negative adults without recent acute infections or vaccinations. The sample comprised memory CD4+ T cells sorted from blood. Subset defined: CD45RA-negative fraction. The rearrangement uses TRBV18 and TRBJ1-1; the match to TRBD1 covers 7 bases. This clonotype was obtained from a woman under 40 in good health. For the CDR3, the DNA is TGTGCCAGCTCACTCAGGGGGGGTGTCGCTGAAGCTTTCTTT. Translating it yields CASSLRGGVAEAFF.